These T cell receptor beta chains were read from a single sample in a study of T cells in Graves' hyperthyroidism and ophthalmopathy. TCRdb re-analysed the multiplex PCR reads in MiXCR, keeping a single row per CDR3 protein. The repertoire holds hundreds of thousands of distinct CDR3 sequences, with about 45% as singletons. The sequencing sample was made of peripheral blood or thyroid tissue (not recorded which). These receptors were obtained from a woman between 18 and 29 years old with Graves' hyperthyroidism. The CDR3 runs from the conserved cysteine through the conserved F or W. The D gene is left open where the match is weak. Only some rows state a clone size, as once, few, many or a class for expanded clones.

cdr3_aa: CSAIGGTNEKLFF
cdr3_nt: TGCAGTGCTATCGGGGGGACTAATGAAAAACTGTTTTTT
v_call: TRBV20-1
j_call: TRBJ1-4
d_call: .
clone_size: once

cdr3_aa: CASSHPEQETQYF
cdr3_nt: TGTGCCAGCAGCCATCCTGAACAAGAGACCCAGTACTTC
v_call: TRBV7-9
j_call: TRBJ2-5
d_call: .
clone_size: .

cdr3_aa: CASSITGYFPEAFF
cdr3_nt: TGTGCCAGTAGTATAACAGGTTATTTCCCTGAAGCTTTCTTT
v_call: TRBV19
j_call: TRBJ1-1
d_call: .
clone_size: .

cdr3_aa: CASSFGRVTGELFF
cdr3_nt: TGTGCCAGCAGTTTCGGGAGGGTCACCGGGGAGCTGTTTTTT
v_call: TRBV12-3/TRBV12-4
j_call: TRBJ2-2
d_call: TRBD2
clone_size: many

cdr3_aa: CASSYSFQGNSYEQYF
cdr3_nt: TGTGCCAGCAGTTACTCGTTCCAGGGCAACTCCTACGAGCAGTACTTC
v_call: TRBV7-8
j_call: TRBJ2-7
d_call: .
clone_size: .

cdr3_aa: CSARDRAVYEQYF
cdr3_nt: TGCAGTGCTAGAGATCGAGCCGTCTACGAGCAGTACTTC
v_call: TRBV20-1
j_call: TRBJ2-7
d_call: .
clone_size: .

cdr3_aa: CASSLRDGGAGELFF
cdr3_nt: TGTGCCAGCAGTCTCAGGGACGGAGGTGCCGGGGAGCTGTTTTTT
v_call: TRBV5-4
j_call: TRBJ2-2
d_call: .
clone_size: .

cdr3_aa: CASSRDGVRNEKLFF
cdr3_nt: TGTGCCAGCAGCCGGGATGGGGTTAGAAATGAAAAACTGTTTTTT
v_call: TRBV7-2
j_call: TRBJ1-4
d_call: .
clone_size: .

cdr3_aa: CASSGTGRGDYEQYF
cdr3_nt: TGTGCCAGCAGTGGTACCGGCAGGGGGGACTACGAGCAGTACTTC
v_call: TRBV25-1
j_call: TRBJ2-7
d_call: .
clone_size: .

cdr3_aa: CASSDQEGGETQYF
cdr3_nt: TGTGCCAGCAGTGACCAGGAGGGAGGAGAGACCCAGTACTTC
v_call: TRBV2
j_call: TRBJ2-5
d_call: .
clone_size: many

cdr3_aa: CSVRDGGEQYF
cdr3_nt: TGCAGTGTAAGGGACGGTGGCGAGCAGTACTTC
v_call: TRBV20-1
j_call: TRBJ2-7
d_call: .
clone_size: many

cdr3_aa: CASSPRSSGGGYGYTF
cdr3_nt: TGTGCCAGCAGCCCCCGTTCCTCGGGGGGTGGCTATGGCTACACCTTC
v_call: TRBV7-9
j_call: TRBJ1-2
d_call: .
clone_size: .

cdr3_aa: CARAGHLQAQHF
cdr3_nt: TGTGCTAGAGCCGGACACCTCCAGGCCCAGCATTTT
v_call: TRBV11-1
j_call: TRBJ1-5
d_call: .
clone_size: .

cdr3_aa: CASSISRYGYTF
cdr3_nt: TGTGCCAGTAGTATATCTCGCTATGGCTACACCTTC
v_call: TRBV19
j_call: TRBJ1-2
d_call: .
clone_size: .

cdr3_aa: CASNPFVGEKLFF
cdr3_nt: TGTGCCAGCAATCCCTTTGTGGGTGAAAAACTGTTTTTT
v_call: TRBV7-9
j_call: TRBJ1-4
d_call: .
clone_size: many

cdr3_aa: CASSYGQEGTGELFF
cdr3_nt: TGTGCCAGCAGCTATGGACAGGAAGGCACCGGGGAGCTGTTTTTT
v_call: TRBV7-8
j_call: TRBJ2-2
d_call: TRBD1
clone_size: .

cdr3_aa: CASSYSMPGDGYTF
cdr3_nt: TGTGCCAGCAGTTACTCTATGCCAGGGGATGGCTACACCTTC
v_call: TRBV25-1
j_call: TRBJ1-2
d_call: .
clone_size: few

cdr3_aa: CASSRGEPGELFF
cdr3_nt: TGTGCCAGCAGCCGTGGGGAGCCCGGGGAGCTGTTTTTT
v_call: TRBV9
j_call: TRBJ2-2
d_call: .
clone_size: .

cdr3_aa: CSVAAGDRGNEKLFF
cdr3_nt: TGCAGCGTTGCAGCCGGGGACAGGGGTAATGAAAAACTGTTTTTT
v_call: TRBV29-1
j_call: TRBJ1-4
d_call: TRBD1
clone_size: once

cdr3_aa: CASSLILGTEAFF
cdr3_nt: TGTGCCAGCAGCTTAATCCTGGGCACTGAAGCTTTCTTT
v_call: TRBV7-3
j_call: TRBJ1-1
d_call: .
clone_size: many

cdr3_aa: CASSPGLEGETQYF
cdr3_nt: TGTGCCAGCAGTCCGGGACTAGAGGGGGAGACCCAGTACTTC
v_call: TRBV2
j_call: TRBJ2-5
d_call: TRBD2
clone_size: few

cdr3_aa: CATSRVAHSGYGYTF
cdr3_nt: TGTGCCACCAGCAGAGTTGCTCACAGTGGCTATGGCTACACCTTC
v_call: TRBV15
j_call: TRBJ1-2
d_call: .
clone_size: many

cdr3_aa: CSVEWTAGTEAF
cdr3_nt: TGCAGCGTTGAGTGGACGGCGGGGACTGAAGCTTTC
v_call: TRBV29-1
j_call: TRBJ2-6
d_call: .
clone_size: .

cdr3_aa: CAISLAGGQYEQYF
cdr3_nt: TGTGCCATCAGTCTAGCGGGAGGGCAGTACGAGCAGTACTTC
v_call: TRBV10-3
j_call: TRBJ2-7
d_call: TRBD2
clone_size: .